This note documents a single TCR beta chain sequence. This clone's antigen is unknown. Per-nucleotide qualities are absent, and no much larger clonotype sits a single base away. TCRbeta CDR3 regions were amplified from genomic DNA using the immunoSEQ Assay, a bias-controlled multiplex PCR. The authors' analysis ran thus. The number of nucleated cells in each sample was estimated from the amplification of reference gene primers within the assay. Sequence reads were collapsed and filtered to measure the absolute abundance of every unique TCRbeta CDR3 rearrangement. For each sample, productive Simpson clonality was calculated as the square root of Simpson's diversity index over productive rearrangements. TCRdb limited this immuneACCESS table to in-frame rearrangements with V and J called. A share of clones is missing; checked studies link under half to unresolved V genes, and the rest is unexplained. The V and J calls and clone size are taken from that table; D and trimming were inferred from the DNA. The sample has under 350,000 clones on record, roughly 90% of them singletons. The ten biggest clones cover about 4.2% of the sample.

This sample was included in a study of blood T cell repertoires in COVID-19 (dated by TCRdb to the early 2020s). Looking at the study overall: Collaborator samples came from the United States, Italy and Spain and covered acute and convalescent phases of COVID-19. A freely available public database, intended as a resource for researchers studying the immune response to SARS-CoV-2, is where the repertoires were released. The material from the prospective study consisted of cDNA or gDNA derived from T cells, B-cell-depleted T cells, or PBMCs. The samples were drawn from two sources: the first 160 participants of the ongoing ImmuneRACE study, and some 1,300 subjects contributed by 6 global collaborators. The dataset comprised deeply sampled blood TCRbeta repertoires from subjects exposed to, actively infected with, or recovered from COVID-19. Sample metadata almost always included a de-identified subject ID, COVID-19 status, age in years and sex. Where available, HLA class I and class II types were taken from metadata supplied by the sample provider and were not determined by assay-based typing.

Reading from cysteine to phenylalanine, the CDR3 counts 15 amino acids. CDR3 DNA only is kept here, 45 bases in frame from base 1. V is cut by 7 bases and J by 0 bases, and the space between the germline ends is 13 bases. Sequences MNHEY (CDR1) and SVGAGI (CDR2) are obtained from the germline V gene. Each collaborating institution followed its own protocols to collect whole blood in K2EDTA tubes. Collaborator samples were shipped for TCRbeta analysis as frozen whole blood, isolated PBMCs, or DNA extracted from either sample type. Paper-wide results and their limitations: The amount of clinical and demographic metadata varied by source and participant and was provided uncurated.

Material for sequencing was peripheral blood. This TCR derives from a man aged 35-49 years with acute or convalescent COVID-19. This chain joins TRBV6-5 to TRBJ1-5, with TRBD1 tentatively as D gene (5 bases match). The bases are TGTGCCAGCACCCCATCGGGGGTTAGCAATCAGCCCCAGCATTTT. Translated, it reads CASTPSGVSNQPQHF.